The rows below give T cell receptor beta chains drawn from one sample of a study of cytotoxic CD8 clonotypes in ibrutinib-treated CLL. TCRdb's copy holds only in-frame clones and misses some; the assay was immunoSEQ multiplex PCR. The sample gives approximately 200,000 clones, around three quarters of which show up once; around 15% is in the top ten. This specimen was PBMCs, taken after 24 months of ibrutinib treatment. The receptor source for this set is a human donor with chronic lymphocytic leukemia. Each CDR3 is given with its conserved first and last residue. The D gene is left open where the match is weak. The size entry is marked missing in some rows and otherwise reads once, few, many or a size class.

J: TRBJ1-1; D: .; size: once; V: TRBV6-5; length: 15; CDR3: CASSPPGQRFTEAFF; DNA: TGTGCCAGCAGTCCACCCGGGCAGAGATTCACTGAAGCTTTCTTT
J: TRBJ2-3; D: .; size: .; V: TRBV7-8; length: 14; CDR3: CASRLAGVADTQYF; DNA: TGTGCCAGCAGGTTGGCAGGGGTGGCAGATACGCAGTATTTT
J: TRBJ2-1; D: TRBD2; size: .; V: TRBV28; length: 14; CDR3: CASSSAGAIREQFF; DNA: TGTGCCAGCAGTTCGGCGGGAGCCATCCGTGAGCAGTTCTTC
J: TRBJ2-7; D: TRBD2; size: .; V: TRBV2; length: 14; CDR3: CASSVLAGVYEQYF; DNA: TGTGCCAGCAGTGTTCTAGCGGGAGTCTACGAGCAGTACTTC
J: TRBJ1-5; D: .; size: once; V: TRBV2; length: 15; CDR3: CASSDGRQGNQPQHF; DNA: TGTGCCAGCAGTGATGGGAGACAGGGCAATCAGCCCCAGCATTTT
J: TRBJ1-2; D: .; size: few; V: TRBV14; length: 15; CDR3: CASSQDRGPYYGYTF; DNA: TGTGCCAGCAGCCAAGATCGCGGACCGTACTATGGCTACACCTTC
J: TRBJ2-3; D: .; size: .; V: TRBV30; length: 15; CDR3: CAWSNLGRSTDTQYF; DNA: TGTGCCTGGAGTAATTTAGGTCGGAGCACAGATACGCAGTATTTT
J: TRBJ1-2; D: .; size: .; V: TRBV28; length: 13; CDR3: CASEADINYGYTF; DNA: TGTGCCAGCGAAGCGGATATTAACTATGGCTACACCTTC
J: TRBJ2-2; D: .; size: .; V: TRBV27; length: 15; CDR3: CASSRRASIPGELFF; DNA: TGTGCCAGCAGTCGAAGGGCCTCCATACCCGGGGAGCTGTTTTTT
J: TRBJ2-3; D: TRBD2; size: once; V: TRBV5-6; length: 16; CDR3: CASSFFVAGVTDTQYF; DNA: TGTGCCAGCAGCTTCTTCGTAGCGGGAGTCACAGATACGCAGTATTTT
J: TRBJ1-1; D: TRBD1; size: .; V: TRBV9; length: 15; CDR3: CASSFPGTGGTEAFF; DNA: TGTGCCAGCAGCTTCCCCGGGACAGGGGGCACTGAAGCTTTCTTT
J: TRBJ2-3; D: TRBD2; size: .; V: TRBV5-8; length: 18; CDR3: CASSSRGDVKISTDTQYF; DNA: TGTGCCAGCAGCTCGCGGGGGGACGTCAAGATAAGCACAGATACGCAGTATTTT
J: TRBJ2-3; D: TRBD2; size: .; V: TRBV29-1; length: 16; CDR3: CSVAGGRASSTDTQYF; DNA: TGCAGCGTTGCCGGCGGGAGGGCTTCGAGCACAGATACGCAGTATTTT
J: TRBJ2-1; D: TRBD2; size: .; V: TRBV7-2; length: 15; CDR3: CASSLTSGYYNEQFF; DNA: TGTGCCAGCAGCCTCACTAGCGGGTATTACAATGAGCAGTTCTTC
J: TRBJ2-1; D: TRBD2; size: .; V: TRBV4-3; length: 17; CDR3: CASSLSLGTSGDNEQFF; DNA: TGCGCCAGCAGCCTCTCACTGGGGACTAGCGGAGACAATGAGCAGTTCTTC
J: TRBJ2-1; D: .; size: many; V: TRBV30; length: 12; CDR3: CASSRSYNEQFF; DNA: TGTGCCTCTTCCCGGTCCTACAATGAGCAGTTCTTC
J: TRBJ2-1; D: .; size: .; V: TRBV30; length: 12; CDR3: CAWSVLVGEQFF; DNA: TGTGCCTGGAGTGTACTAGTGGGTGAGCAGTTCTTC
J: TRBJ2-1; D: .; size: .; V: TRBV7-2; length: 16; CDR3: CASSFQGVLTYNEQFF; DNA: TGTGCCAGCAGCTTTCAGGGTGTCTTAACCTACAATGAGCAGTTCTTC
J: TRBJ2-1; D: TRBD1; size: .; V: TRBV7-9; length: 16; CDR3: CASSYDRGYSYNEQFF; DNA: TGTGCCAGCAGCTATGACAGGGGATATTCCTACAATGAGCAGTTCTTC
J: TRBJ1-2; D: .; size: .; V: TRBV6-4; length: 13; CDR3: CASRPTADYGYTF; DNA: TGTGCCAGCAGGCCAACGGCAGACTATGGCTACACCTTC
J: TRBJ1-4; D: .; size: .; V: TRBV18; length: 13; CDR3: CASSPGQDEKLFF; DNA: TGTGCCAGCTCACCTGGGCAGGATGAAAAACTGTTTTTT
J: TRBJ2-3; D: TRBD2; size: .; V: TRBV5-6; length: 15; CDR3: CASSLGTRTTDTQYF; DNA: TGTGCCAGCAGCTTGGGGACTAGGACCACAGATACGCAGTATTTT
J: TRBJ2-1; D: TRBD2; size: .; V: TRBV10-3; length: 11; CDR3: CAISAGGEQFF; DNA: TGTGCCATCAGTGCGGGGGGTGAGCAGTTCTTC
J: TRBJ2-7; D: .; size: .; V: TRBV28; length: 13; CDR3: CASRPVVSHEQYF; DNA: TGTGCCAGCAGACCGGTGGTGAGCCACGAGCAGTACTTC
J: TRBJ2-5; D: TRBD1; size: .; V: TRBV7-2; length: 17; CDR3: CASSSTGTGLSFRNQYF; DNA: TGTGCCAGCAGCTCTACAGGGACAGGGCTTTCTTTTAGGAACCAGTACTTC
J: TRBJ1-2; D: TRBD1; size: .; V: TRBV5-5; length: 17; CDR3: CASSLGQGELSVYGYTF; DNA: TGTGCCAGCAGCCTTGGACAGGGCGAATTGTCCGTCTATGGCTACACCTTC
J: TRBJ1-5; D: .; size: few; V: TRBV4-1; length: 13; CDR3: CASSQGHRQPQHF; DNA: TGCGCCAGCAGCCAAGGTCACCGTCAGCCCCAGCATTTT